This TCR beta chain was observed in a study of blood T cell repertoires in COVID-19. Here immunoSEQ multiplex PCR was the method, and the copy in TCRdb shows in-frame clones only, minus some. The sample includes about 130,000 clones, more than 70% seen only once; the top ten take approximately 10%. Sequencing was done on a sample of peripheral blood. The receptor's source is a man over 45 with acute or convalescent COVID-19.

As DNA, the CDR3 is TGCGCCAGCAGCGGGACAAGCCCGGGTCAGCCCCAGCATTTT. This sequence encodes CASSGTSPGQPQHF. The genes are TRBV10-2 and TRBJ1-5; tentatively, D is TRBD1 (6 bases). V dropped 6 bases and J dropped 6 bases, with 15 bases sitting between them. CDR1 and CDR2 from the germline V gene are WSHSY and SAAADI. This CDR3 spans 14 amino acids.